A single sample is the source of the 13 T cell receptor beta chains below, sequenced in a study of blood T cell repertoires in COVID-19. The protocol was immunoSEQ multiplex PCR, while the TCRdb copy is restricted to in-frame clones and leaves out a portion. This table has roughly 54,000 clones, over 80% appearing once. The sequencing input was peripheral blood. These receptors were taken from a woman in her fifties or sixties with active or convalescent COVID-19.

The V gene is TRBV6-6, the J gene TRBJ2-7, with 9 bases lining up with TRBD1. The V gene's germline CDR1 is MNHNY and CDR2 SVGAGI (reference sequence). The CDR3 spans 15 residues. Trimming removed 2 bases from V and 0 bases from J; junction bases left unmatched: 2. CDR3 coding DNA: TGTGCCAGCAGTTACGGGACAGGGACCTCCTACGAGCAGTACTTC. The encoded protein is CASSYGTGTSYEQYF.

This chain links TRBV29-1 with TRBJ1-3; 7 bases match TRBD1. Germline-derived CDR1 and CDR2 are SQVTM and ANQGSEA. V lost 8 bases, J lost 2 bases, and 9 bases stayed unmatched. This CDR3 comprises 14 residues. The chain's CDR3 is CSPVVRGPGNTIYF. Written as DNA, the CDR3 is TGCAGCCCAGTCGTGAGGGGGCCTGGAAACACCATATATTTT.

The rearrangement uses TRBV7-3 and TRBJ2-5; TRBD2 is a possible D gene (5 bases). Between the trimmed V and J ends, which lost 5 bases and 4 bases, there was a span of 14 bases. There are 14 residues in the CDR3. Germline CDR1 SGHTA, CDR2 FQGTGA. This CDR3 is CASSLSGTLETQYF. In nucleotides, the CDR3 is TGTGCCAGCAGCCTCTCGGGAACGTTAGAGACCCAGTACTTC. The full variable domain, with the rest looked up from reference TRBV7-3 and TRBJ2-5, is GAGVSQTPSNKVTEKGKYVELRCDPISGHTALYWYRQSLGQGPEFLIYFQGTGAADDSGLPNDRFFAVRPEGSVSTLKIQRTERGDSAVYLCASSLSGTLETQYFGPGTRLLVL.

This clone showed up just a few times. The V gene is TRBV30, the J gene TRBJ1-2; the D gene is possibly TRBD1 (5 bases). Trimming removed 5 bases from V and 8 bases from J, with 15 bases in between. Germline CDR1 and CDR2: GTSNPN and SVGIG (reference sequence). The length of the CDR3 is 12 residues. The CDR3 DNA reads TGTGCCTGGGCCAGACAGACGGAAGGCTACACCTTC. Translation gives CAWARQTEGYTF.

This chain joins TRBV28 and TRBJ2-7; 11 bases are a match to TRBD2. CDR3 length: 16 amino acids. Germline V gene data show CDR1 as MDHEN and CDR2 as SYDVKM. Trimming took 4 bases from V and 5 from J; bases not matched to a gene: 10. DNA of the CDR3: TGTGCCAGCAGTTCTAGCGGGAGGCCACTTAGGAACGAGCAGTACTTC. It codes for CASSSSGRPLRNEQYF.

The V call is TRBV10-3, the J call TRBJ2-7; 10 nucleotides align to TRBD1. The CDR3 spans 14 residues. The ends lost 7 bases at V and 3 bases at J; junction bases unmatched: 6. Germline CDR1 and CDR2: ENHRY and SYGVKD. In DNA form, the CDR3 reads TGTGCCATCAATACCGGGACAGGGGACTACGAGCAGTACTTC. Protein: CAINTGTGDYEQYF.

The chain has TRBV2 and TRBJ1-1, with a tentative D call TRBD1 (6 bases). The germline V gene has CDR1 SNHLY and CDR2 FYNNEI. The CDR3 is 15 residues long. The germline V and J ends were trimmed by 1 base and 4 bases, with 13 bases remaining between them. The CDR3 protein is CASSEDGGRVTEAFF. The CDR3 region has the DNA TGTGCCAGCAGTGAAGACGGGGGGCGGGTCACTGAAGCTTTCTTT.

The chain links TRBV14 to TRBJ2-2, with TRBD2 as a possible D gene (5 bases). With 9 bases removed from V and 5 bases from J, the gap between germline ends came to 16 bases. Germline-derived CDR1 and CDR2 are SGHDN and FVKESK. The CDR3 extends over 14 amino acids. DNA of the CDR3: TGTGCCAGTACGGGGAAACTATCAACCGGGGAGCTGTTTTTT. It translates to CASTGKLSTGELFF. Filled out from reference TRBV14 and TRBJ2-2, the complete variable domain reads EAGVTQFPSHSVIEKGQTVTLRCDPISGHDNLYWYRRVMGKEIKFLLHFVKESKQDESGMPNNRFLAERTGGTYSTLKVQPAELEDSGVYFCASTGKLSTGELFFGEGSRLTVL.

This clone turned up a few times. The chain carries TRBV3-1 (or the pseudogene TRBV3-2) and TRBJ2-3; 13 nucleotides match TRBD2. The CDR3 is 17 residues long. Germline V gene lookup returns CDR1 LGHDT and CDR2 YNNKEL (reference sequence). The junction had 10 bases not matched to a gene; V was cut back by 5 bases and J by 5 bases. The CDR3 sequence: CASSSTLAGGLLDTQYF. The CDR3 DNA follows: TGTGCCAGCAGCTCTACACTAGCGGGGGGGTTACTAGATACGCAGTATTTT.

The rearrangement links TRBV6-5 to TRBJ2-4, with unresolved D. CDR1 is MNHEY, CDR2 SVGAGI, per germline. Trimming took 0 bases from V and 5 from J, leaving 5 bases between them. This CDR3 spans 13 amino acids. CDR3 nucleotides: TGTGCCAGCAGTTACTCATCGGAAAACATTCAGTACTTC. As protein: CASSYSSENIQYF.

This clone was detected once. The rearrangement joins TRBV3-1 (or the pseudogene TRBV3-2) to TRBJ2-1; D perhaps matches TRBD1 (6 bases). Germline V gene lookup returns CDR1 LGHDT and CDR2 YNNKEL (reference sequence). Trimming left V 1 base short and J 1 base short, with 11 bases between. The CDR3 runs 16 residues. The CDR3 region has the DNA TGTGCCAGCAGCCAAGGAGGGACAAATTCCTACAATGAGCAGTTCTTC. Protein product: CASSQGGTNSYNEQFF.

The CDR3 region has the DNA TGTGCCAGCAGCTTAGCCCCGGGACAGTCCTCTGGAAACACCATATATTTT. This sequence encodes CASSLAPGQSSGNTIYF. This sequence joins TRBV7-9 and TRBJ1-3; TRBD1 matches 7 bases. CDR1 SEHNR and CDR2 FQNEAQ come from the germline V gene (reference sequence). The CDR3 contains 17 residues. Unmatched junction bases numbered 5, after V lost 0 bases and J lost 0 bases.

The V call is TRBV7-2, the J call TRBJ1-5, with 7 bases that match TRBD1. Germline assignment: CDR1 SGHTA and CDR2 FQGNSA. The CDR3 consists of 14 residues. With V trimmed by 5 bases and J by 7 bases, 8 bases remained unmatched. The CDR3 reads CASSPRQGRQPQHF. The CDR3 DNA reads as TGTGCCAGCAGCCCCAGACAGGGAAGGCAGCCCCAGCATTTT.